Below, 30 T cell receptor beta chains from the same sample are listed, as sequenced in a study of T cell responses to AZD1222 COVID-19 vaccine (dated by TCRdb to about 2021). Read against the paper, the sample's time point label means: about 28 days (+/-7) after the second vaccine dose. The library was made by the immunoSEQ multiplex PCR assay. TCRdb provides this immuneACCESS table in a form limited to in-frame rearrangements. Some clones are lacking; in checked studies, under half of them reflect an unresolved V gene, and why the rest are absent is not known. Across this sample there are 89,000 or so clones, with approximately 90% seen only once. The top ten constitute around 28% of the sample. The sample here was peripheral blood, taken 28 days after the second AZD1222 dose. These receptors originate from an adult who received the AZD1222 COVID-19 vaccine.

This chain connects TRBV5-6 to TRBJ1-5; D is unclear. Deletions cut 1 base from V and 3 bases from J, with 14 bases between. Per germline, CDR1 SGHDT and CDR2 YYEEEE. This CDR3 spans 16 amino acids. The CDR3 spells CASSLLTPGVNQPQHF. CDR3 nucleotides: TGTGCCAGCAGCTTGTTAACGCCCGGGGTCAATCAGCCCCAGCATTTT.

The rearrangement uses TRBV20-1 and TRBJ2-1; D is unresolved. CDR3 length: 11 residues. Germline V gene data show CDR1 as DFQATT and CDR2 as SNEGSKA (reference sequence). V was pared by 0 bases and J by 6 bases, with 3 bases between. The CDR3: CSARDINEQFF. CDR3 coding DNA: TGCAGTGCTAGAGATATCAATGAGCAGTTCTTC.

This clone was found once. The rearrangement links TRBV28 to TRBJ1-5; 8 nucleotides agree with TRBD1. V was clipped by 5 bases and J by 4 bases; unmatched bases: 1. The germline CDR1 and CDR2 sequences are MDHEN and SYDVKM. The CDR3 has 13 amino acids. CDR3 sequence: CASSTGGNQPQHF. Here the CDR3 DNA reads TGTGCCAGCAGTACAGGGGGAAATCAGCCCCAGCATTTT.

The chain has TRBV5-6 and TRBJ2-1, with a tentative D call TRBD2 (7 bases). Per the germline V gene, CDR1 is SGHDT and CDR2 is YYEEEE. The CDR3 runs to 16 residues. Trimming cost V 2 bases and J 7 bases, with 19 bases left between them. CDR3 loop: CASSLPGAGAQNEQFF. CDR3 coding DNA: TGTGCCAGCAGCTTACCGGGGGCGGGGGCACAGAATGAGCAGTTCTTC.

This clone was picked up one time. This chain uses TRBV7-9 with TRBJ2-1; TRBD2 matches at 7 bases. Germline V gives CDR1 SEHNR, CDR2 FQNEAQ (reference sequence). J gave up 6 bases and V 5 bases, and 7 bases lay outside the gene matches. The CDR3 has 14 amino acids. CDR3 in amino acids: CASSHDGGSNEQFF. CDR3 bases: TGTGCCAGCAGCCATGATGGCGGGAGCAATGAGCAGTTCTTC.

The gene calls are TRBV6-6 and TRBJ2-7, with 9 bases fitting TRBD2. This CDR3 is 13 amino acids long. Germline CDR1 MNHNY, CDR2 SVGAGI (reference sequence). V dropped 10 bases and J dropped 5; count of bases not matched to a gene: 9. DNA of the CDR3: TGTGCCACGCAGCGGGAGGCGGAAGACGAGCAGTACTTC. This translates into CATQREAEDEQYF.

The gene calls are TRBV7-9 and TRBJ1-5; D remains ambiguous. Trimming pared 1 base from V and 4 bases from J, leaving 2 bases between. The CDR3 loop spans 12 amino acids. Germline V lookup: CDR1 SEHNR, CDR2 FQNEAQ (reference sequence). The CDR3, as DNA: TGTGCCAGCAGCTTAGGGAATCAGCCCCAGCATTTT. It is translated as CASSLGNQPQHF.

The CDR3 here is CASTGLRGGGHDYGYTF. For the CDR3, the DNA is TGTGCCAGCACCGGTCTCAGGGGCGGGGGGCACGACTATGGCTACACCTTC. The chain joins TRBV9 to TRBJ1-2; weak D call: TRBD1 (6 bases). Germline assignment: CDR1 SGDLS and CDR2 YYNGEE. CDR3 length equals 17 residues. Trimming removed 6 bases at V and 3 bases at J, with 24 bases between.

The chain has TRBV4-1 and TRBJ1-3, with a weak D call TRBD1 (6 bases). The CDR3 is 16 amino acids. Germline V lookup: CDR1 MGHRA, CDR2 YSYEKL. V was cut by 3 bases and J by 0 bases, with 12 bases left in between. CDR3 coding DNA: TGCGCCAGCAGCCAGCCGCGGACAGTCTCTGGAAACACCATATATTTT. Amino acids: CASSQPRTVSGNTIYF.

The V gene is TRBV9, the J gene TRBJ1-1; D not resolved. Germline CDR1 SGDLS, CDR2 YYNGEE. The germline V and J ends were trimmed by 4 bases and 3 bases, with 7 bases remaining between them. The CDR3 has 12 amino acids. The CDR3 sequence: CASSIADTEAFF. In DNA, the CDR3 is TGTGCCAGCAGCATAGCGGACACTGAAGCTTTCTTT.

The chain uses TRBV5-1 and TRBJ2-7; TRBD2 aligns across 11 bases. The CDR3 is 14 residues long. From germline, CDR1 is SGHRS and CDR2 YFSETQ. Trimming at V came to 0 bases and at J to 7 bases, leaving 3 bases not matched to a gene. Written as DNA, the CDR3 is TGCGCCAGCAGCTTGGTAGCGGGAGGGGAAGAGCAGTACTTC. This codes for CASSLVAGGEEQYF.

The CDR3: CSAHPTSGDNEQFF. In DNA, the CDR3 is TGCAGCGCCCACCCGACTAGCGGTGACAATGAGCAGTTCTTC. The chain couples TRBV29-1 to TRBJ2-1; 9 bases align to TRBD2. The germline CDR1 and CDR2 sequences are SQVTM and ANQGSEA. The CDR3 sequence is 14 residues long. J gave up 5 bases and V 7 bases, and 9 bases lay outside the gene matches.

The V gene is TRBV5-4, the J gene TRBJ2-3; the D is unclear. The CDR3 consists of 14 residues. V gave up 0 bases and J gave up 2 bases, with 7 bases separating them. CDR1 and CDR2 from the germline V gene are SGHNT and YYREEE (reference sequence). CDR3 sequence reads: CASSLGGPTDTQYF. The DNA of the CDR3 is TGTGCCAGCAGCTTGGGTGGTCCCACAGATACGCAGTATTTT. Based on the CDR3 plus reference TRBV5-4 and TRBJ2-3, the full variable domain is ETGVTQSPTHLIKTRGQQVTLRCSSQSGHNTVSWYQQALGQGPQFIFQYYREEENGRGNFPPRFSGLQFPNYSSELNVNALELDDSALYLCASSLGGPTDTQYFGPGTRLTVL.

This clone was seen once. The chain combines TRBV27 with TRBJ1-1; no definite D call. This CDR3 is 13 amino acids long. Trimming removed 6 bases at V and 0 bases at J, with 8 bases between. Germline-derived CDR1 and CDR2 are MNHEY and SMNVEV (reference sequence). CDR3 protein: CASRDLVNTEAFF. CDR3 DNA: TGTGCCAGCAGAGATTTGGTGAACACTGAAGCTTTCTTT.

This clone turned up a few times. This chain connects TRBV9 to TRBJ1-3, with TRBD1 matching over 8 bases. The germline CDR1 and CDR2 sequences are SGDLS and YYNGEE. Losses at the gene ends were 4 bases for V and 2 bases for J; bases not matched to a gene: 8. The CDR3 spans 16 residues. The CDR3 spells CASSLDDRGPGNTIYF. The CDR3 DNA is TGTGCCAGCAGCCTAGACGACAGGGGACCTGGAAACACCATATATTTT.

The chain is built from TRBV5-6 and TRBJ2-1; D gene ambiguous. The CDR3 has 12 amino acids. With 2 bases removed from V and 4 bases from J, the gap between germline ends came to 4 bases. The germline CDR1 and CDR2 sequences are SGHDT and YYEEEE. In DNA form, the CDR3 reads TGTGCCAGCAGCTTCGGGTACAATGAGCAGTTCTTC. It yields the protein CASSFGYNEQFF.

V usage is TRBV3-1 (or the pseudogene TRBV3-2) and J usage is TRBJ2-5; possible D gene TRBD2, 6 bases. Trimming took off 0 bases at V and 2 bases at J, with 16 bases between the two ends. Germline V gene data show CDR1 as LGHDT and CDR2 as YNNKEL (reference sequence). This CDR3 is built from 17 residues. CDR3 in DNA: TGTGCCAGCAGCCAAGATCTTTCAGGTAGCGGACAAGAGACCCAGTACTTC. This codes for CASSQDLSGSGQETQYF.

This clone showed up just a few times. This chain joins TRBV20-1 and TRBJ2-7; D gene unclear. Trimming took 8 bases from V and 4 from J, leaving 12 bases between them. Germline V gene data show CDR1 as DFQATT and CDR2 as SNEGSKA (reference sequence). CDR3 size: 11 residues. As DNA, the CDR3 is TGCAGTACTGATCCAAATTACGAGCAGTACTTC. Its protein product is CSTDPNYEQYF.

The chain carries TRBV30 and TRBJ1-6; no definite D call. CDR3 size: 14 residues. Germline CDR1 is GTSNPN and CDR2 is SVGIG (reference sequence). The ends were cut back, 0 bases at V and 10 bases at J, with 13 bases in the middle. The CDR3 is CAWSVSGVGSPLHF. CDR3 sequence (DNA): TGTGCCTGGAGTGTATCCGGGGTAGGGTCACCCCTCCACTTT.

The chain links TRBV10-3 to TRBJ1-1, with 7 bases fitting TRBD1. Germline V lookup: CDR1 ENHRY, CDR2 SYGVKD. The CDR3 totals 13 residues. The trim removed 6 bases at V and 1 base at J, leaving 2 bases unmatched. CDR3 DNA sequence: TGTGCCATCAGCGGACAGGCGAACACTGAAGCTTTCTTT. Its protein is CAISGQANTEAFF.

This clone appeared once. The CDR3 here is CASSLSGQLFFSNQPQHF. DNA for the CDR3: TGTGCCAGCAGTTTGTCAGGGCAGCTGTTCTTTAGCAATCAGCCCCAGCATTTT. The chain uses TRBV28 and TRBJ1-5; D is possibly TRBD1 (5 bases). V was shortened by 3 bases and J by 0 bases, with 18 bases between the two germline ends. There are 18 residues in the CDR3. CDR1 is MDHEN, CDR2 SYDVKM, per germline.

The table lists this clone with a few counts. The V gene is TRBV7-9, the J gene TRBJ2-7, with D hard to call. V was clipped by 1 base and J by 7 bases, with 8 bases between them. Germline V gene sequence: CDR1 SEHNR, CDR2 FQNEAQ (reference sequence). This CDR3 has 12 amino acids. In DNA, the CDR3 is TGTGCCAGCAGCTTAGGTTCTGGAGAGCAGTACTTC. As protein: CASSLGSGEQYF.

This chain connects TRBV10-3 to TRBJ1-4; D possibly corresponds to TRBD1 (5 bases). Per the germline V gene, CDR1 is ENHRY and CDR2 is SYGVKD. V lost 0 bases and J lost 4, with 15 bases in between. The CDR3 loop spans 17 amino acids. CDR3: CAISESMGGFGNEKLFF. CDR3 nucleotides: TGTGCCATCAGTGAGTCGATGGGGGGATTTGGTAATGAAAAACTGTTTTTT.

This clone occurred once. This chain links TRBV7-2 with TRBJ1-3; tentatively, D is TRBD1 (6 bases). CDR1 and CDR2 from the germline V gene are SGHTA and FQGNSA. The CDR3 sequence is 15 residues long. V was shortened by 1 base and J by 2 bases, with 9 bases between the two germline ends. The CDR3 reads CASSLVTGPGNTIYF. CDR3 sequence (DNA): TGTGCCAGCAGCTTAGTGACAGGTCCTGGAAACACCATATATTTT.

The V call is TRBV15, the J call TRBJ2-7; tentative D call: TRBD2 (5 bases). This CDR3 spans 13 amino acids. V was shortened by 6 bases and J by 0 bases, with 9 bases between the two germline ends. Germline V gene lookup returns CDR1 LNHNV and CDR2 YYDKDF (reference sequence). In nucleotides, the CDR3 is TGTGCCACCAGGGGTGGGAGCTCCTACGAGCAGTACTTC. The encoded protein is CATRGGSSYEQYF.

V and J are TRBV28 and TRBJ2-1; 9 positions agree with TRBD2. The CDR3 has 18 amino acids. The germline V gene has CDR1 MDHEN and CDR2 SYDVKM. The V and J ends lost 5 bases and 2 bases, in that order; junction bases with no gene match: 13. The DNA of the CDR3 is TGTGCCAGCAGTCCCAACCTTAGCGGGAGAGGCACCTACAATGAGCAGTTCTTC. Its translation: CASSPNLSGRGTYNEQFF.

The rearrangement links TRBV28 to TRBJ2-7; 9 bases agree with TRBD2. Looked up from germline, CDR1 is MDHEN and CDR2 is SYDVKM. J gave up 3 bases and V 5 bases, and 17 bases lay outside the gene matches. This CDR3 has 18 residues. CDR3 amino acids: CASSGRTLKAGGGYEQYF. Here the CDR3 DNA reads TGTGCCAGCAGTGGAAGGACCTTGAAAGCGGGAGGTGGCTACGAGCAGTACTTC.

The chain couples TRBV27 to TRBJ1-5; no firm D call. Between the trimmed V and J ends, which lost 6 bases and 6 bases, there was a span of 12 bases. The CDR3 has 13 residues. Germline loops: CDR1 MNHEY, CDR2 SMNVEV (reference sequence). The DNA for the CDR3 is TGTGCCAGCAGCTGGAGCTTGGGTCAGCCCCAGCATTTT. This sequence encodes CASSWSLGQPQHF.

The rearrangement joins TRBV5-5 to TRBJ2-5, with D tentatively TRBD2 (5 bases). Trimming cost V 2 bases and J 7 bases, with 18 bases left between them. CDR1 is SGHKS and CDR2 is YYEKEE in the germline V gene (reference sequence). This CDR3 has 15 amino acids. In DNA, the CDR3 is TGTGCCAGCAGCTTAAGCGGTCACGGCGTCCGGACCCAGTACTTC. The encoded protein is CASSLSGHGVRTQYF.

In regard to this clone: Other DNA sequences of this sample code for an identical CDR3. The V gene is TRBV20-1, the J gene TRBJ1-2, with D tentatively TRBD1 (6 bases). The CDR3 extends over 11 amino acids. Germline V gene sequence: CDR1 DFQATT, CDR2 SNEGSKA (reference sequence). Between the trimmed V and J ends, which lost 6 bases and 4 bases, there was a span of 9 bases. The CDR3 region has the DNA TGCAGTGCAACGGACAGCTATGGCTACACCTTC. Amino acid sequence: CSATDSYGYTF.